The T cell receptor (beta chain) described here comes from a study of human T cells and chemical hapten exposure. Regarding time point: patch test 1, 2 weeks after DPC sensitization. The treatment denotes: therapeutic diphenylcyclopropenone sensitization with weekly scalp DPC. Each CDR3 protein gets one entry after TCRdb re-called the RACE reads with MiXCR. The top ten hold 6% to 8% of the sample, which has some 190,000 distinct CDR3 sequences, about 22% seen once. Germline V CDR1 and CDR2: LNHDA, SQIVND (reference sequence). V was pared by 5 bases and J by 4 bases, with 11 bases between. The length of the CDR3 is 14 residues.

This TCR derives from a woman aged 50 to 60 with alopecia areata. Some clones in this sample may be carry-over from other donors' samples. The chain joins TRBV19 to TRBJ2-2; D ambiguous. The sample was whole blood, taken in connection with sensitization to the hapten diphenylcyclopropenone (DPC). The CDR3 protein is CASSYQQSTGELFF. The DNA of the CDR3 is TGTGCCAGTAGTTACCAACAGAGCACCGGGGAGCTGTTTTTT.